This T cell receptor (beta chain) emerged from a study of T cell changes during pregnancy in multiple sclerosis. TCRdb's copy holds only in-frame clones and misses some; the assay was immunoSEQ multiplex PCR. The sample shows tens of thousands of clones, around 90% of them seen only once. CDR1 and CDR2 from the germline V gene are KGHSH and LQKENI. The CDR3 spans 15 residues. The V and J ends lost 6 bases and 3 bases, in that order; junction bases with no gene match: 7. This specimen consisted of CD4+ T cells from peripheral blood mononuclear cells, obtained before pregnancy. The receptor's source is a female donor with multiple sclerosis, enrolled in a pregnancy study. The chain employs TRBV18 and TRBJ2-1; TRBD1 matches 8 bases. CDR3: CASSATGVGYNEQFF. CDR3 sequence (DNA): TGTGCCAGCTCGGCGACAGGGGTGGGCTACAATGAGCAGTTCTTC.